This section outlines one TCR beta chain sequence together with its context. Since a far larger clone is one base different, this is likely a read error. This sample is part of a study of prognosis after radiotherapy for stage I lung cancer. For the study at large: Medical inoperability applied to all of the non-small cell lung cancer patients.

Researchers used two-round multiplex PCR to amplify TCR beta CDR3 starting from genomic DNA. For every TRBV and TRBJ gene, a specific primer was used in first-round PCR. Via MiXCR, TCRdb re-called the multiplex PCR reads, giving one row per CDR3 protein. The sample lists approximately 31,000 distinct CDR3 sequences; roughly 52% were seen once. The CDR3 has 13 residues. Looked up from germline, CDR1 is MRHNA and CDR2 is SNTAGT. Material: PBMCs, obtained before or after stereotactic body radiation therapy (not recorded which). The rearrangement joins TRBV6-4 to TRBJ2-7; D might be TRBD1 (5 bases). The receptor was isolated from a donor aged 50 or older with non-small cell lung cancer. Here the CDR3 DNA reads TGTGCCAGCAGTGTGGACATGACCTACGAGCATTACTTC. It specifies CASSVDMTYEHYF.